A single sample gave rise to the 23 T cell receptor beta chains below, sequenced in a study of blood T cell repertoires in COVID-19. Profiled with immunoSEQ multiplex PCR; TCRdb holds only in-frame clones, not every one. The sample lists roughly 94,000 clones, roughly 88% occurring once. The sample consisted of peripheral blood. These receptors originate from a man between 60 and 75 years old with acute or convalescent COVID-19.

J is TRBJ2-2 and V is TRBV4-3, with D perhaps TRBD2 (5 bases). The CDR3 contains 14 residues. Germline assignment: CDR1 LGHNA and CDR2 YSLEER. V lost 0 bases and J 9 bases, leaving 11 bases between the germline ends. The CDR3 region has the DNA TGCGCCAGCAGCCAAGAGCGGATAGCGCGGGAGCTGTTTTTT. It encodes CASSQERIARELFF.

The table lists this clone with a few counts. The rearrangement joins TRBV6-5 to TRBJ1-6; a weak D match, TRBD1 (6 bases). The germline V and J ends were trimmed by 0 bases and 7 bases, with 13 bases remaining between them. The CDR3 is 16 residues long. CDR1 MNHEY and CDR2 SVGAGI come from the germline V gene. As DNA, the CDR3 is TGTGCCAGCAGTTACTCGAGTCACCAGGGGAATTCACCCCTCCACTTT. Translated, it gives CASSYSSHQGNSPLHF.

This chain uses TRBV11-3 with TRBJ1-1; possibly TRBD1 for D (5 bases). The CDR3 runs 13 residues. The germline V gene encodes CDR1 SGHNT and CDR2 YENEEA. V dropped 4 bases and J dropped 4 bases, with 10 bases sitting between them. DNA for the CDR3: TGTGCCAGCAGCTCGCAGGGTGGCACTGAAGCTTTCTTT. Translation gives CASSSQGGTEAFF.

This chain connects TRBV3-1 (or the pseudogene TRBV3-2) to TRBJ2-5; D is uncertain. V was trimmed by 1 base and J by 1 base, leaving 16 bases between them. CDR3 size: 17 residues. In germline, CDR1 is LGHDT, CDR2 YNNKEL (reference sequence). The CDR3 bases are TGTGCCAGCAGCCAAGTCTCGCCGTTGCGAAGCCAAGAGACCCAGTACTTC. Amino acid sequence: CASSQVSPLRSQETQYF.

The V and J genes are TRBV27 and TRBJ1-6; perhaps TRBD1 as D (5 bases). The ends were cut back, 5 bases at V and 6 bases at J, with 11 bases in the middle. CDR1 and CDR2 from the germline V gene are MNHEY and SMNVEV (reference sequence). The length of the CDR3 is 14 residues. CDR3 region: CASSPWGFNSPLHF. The CDR3 nucleotides are TGTGCCAGCAGTCCCTGGGGCTTTAATTCACCCCTCCACTTT.

The chain employs TRBV7-6 and TRBJ2-3, with 8 bases fitting TRBD2. Germline V lookup: CDR1 SGHVS, CDR2 FNYEAQ. The CDR3 extends over 18 amino acids. Trimming at V came to 1 base and at J to 2 bases, leaving 11 bases not matched to a gene. CDR3: CASSLVVRGGFSTDTQYF. For the CDR3, the DNA is TGTGCCAGCAGCTTAGTTGTCCGGGGGGGCTTTTCCACAGATACGCAGTATTTT.

The chain recombines TRBV9 with TRBJ1-1; perhaps TRBD1 as D (6 bases). Looked up from germline, CDR1 is SGDLS and CDR2 is YYNGEE. V gave up 4 bases and J gave up 3 bases, with 10 bases separating them. The CDR3 totals 13 residues. The CDR3 loop is CASSLQGDTEAFF. As DNA, the CDR3 is TGTGCCAGCAGCCTACAGGGCGACACTGAAGCTTTCTTT.

The rearrangement joins TRBV30 to TRBJ2-7; D is possibly TRBD1 (5 bases). Trimming removed 5 bases at V and 3 bases at J, with 8 bases between. The CDR3 extends over 11 amino acids. CDR1 and CDR2 (germline): GTSNPN, SVGIG (reference sequence). CDR3 bases: TGTGCCTGGTCGACAGACTACGAGCAGTACTTC. Translated: CAWSTDYEQYF.

This clone was picked up one time. The chain is built from TRBV5-4 and TRBJ2-5, with 12 bases identical to TRBD2. The V gene's germline CDR1 is SGHNT and CDR2 YYREEE (reference sequence). The CDR3 covers 17 residues. With V trimmed by 0 bases and J by 5 bases, 8 bases remained unmatched. The CDR3 DNA reads as TGTGCCAGCAGCTTGGCCGGGGCTAGCGGGGGGGCGGAGACCCAGTACTTC. Protein: CASSLAGASGGAETQYF.

This clone is a singleton in its sample. The chain uses TRBV19 and TRBJ1-1; no firm D call. Germline lookup yields CDR1 LNHDA and CDR2 SQIVND (reference sequence). CDR3 size: 13 residues. Trimming shortened V by 3 bases and J by 4 bases, and 9 bases separated the two germline ends. In nucleotides, the CDR3 is TGTGCCAGTAGTATGGAGGGAGGCACTGAAGCTTTCTTT. Translated, it gives CASSMEGGTEAFF.

In its sample, this clone was seen once. V is TRBV20-1 and J is TRBJ2-1; 9 bases line up with TRBD2. Germline V lookup: CDR1 DFQATT, CDR2 SNEGSKA (reference sequence). The CDR3 contains 15 residues. V was pared by 3 bases and J by 6 bases, with 9 bases of the junction left unmatched. The CDR3, as DNA: TGCAGTGCTAGTGTCTGGGGACTAGCTGGCAATGAGCAGTTCTTC. Protein product: CSASVWGLAGNEQFF.

This clone was seen a few times. The J gene is TRBJ2-2, the V gene TRBV24-1; no clear D gene. This CDR3 has 15 residues. Between the trimmed V and J ends, which lost 6 bases and 0 bases, there was a span of 10 bases. Germline CDR1 is KGHDR and CDR2 is SFDVKD. The CDR3 nucleotides read TGTGCCACCAGTCGAGCCCTCCCGAACACCGGGGAGCTGTTTTTT. Translated: CATSRALPNTGELFF.

The chain carries TRBV5-1 and TRBJ2-3; 7 bases match TRBD1. Per the germline V gene, CDR1 is SGHRS and CDR2 is YFSETQ. The CDR3 extends over 14 amino acids. V trimming: 4 bases; J trimming: 2 bases; junction bases outside the gene matches: 4. The CDR3 coding sequence is TGCGCCAGCAGCAGGGACAGACCCACAGATACGCAGTATTTT. This gives the protein CASSRDRPTDTQYF.

This clone was counted a few times. J is TRBJ1-1 and V is TRBV5-8; no clear D. This CDR3 spans 15 amino acids. The V gene lost 4 bases and the J gene lost 3 bases, with 16 bases spanning the gap. In germline, CDR1 is SGHTS, CDR2 YDEGEE. The CDR3 spells CASSLGRVRYTEAFF. As DNA, the CDR3 is TGTGCCAGCAGCCTGGGGAGGGTTAGGTACACTGAAGCTTTCTTT.

This chain connects TRBV4-1 to TRBJ1-2; D is unresolved. Trimming took 4 bases from V and 1 from J, leaving 16 bases between them. The germline gives CDR1 MGHRA, CDR2 YSYEKL. The CDR3 length is 16 residues. This CDR3 is CASSPAEAGGNYGYTF. The CDR3 DNA is TGCGCCAGCAGCCCCGCCGAAGCAGGAGGTAACTATGGCTACACCTTC.

V and J are TRBV27 and TRBJ1-4; a possible D gene is TRBD1 (5 bases). V lost 6 bases and J 1 base, leaving 12 bases between the germline ends. CDR3 length: 15 amino acids. Germline CDR1 and CDR2: MNHEY and SMNVEV (reference sequence). The CDR3 loop reads CASSLLGGTNEKLFF. The CDR3 DNA follows: TGTGCCAGCAGCTTGCTGGGGGGAACTAATGAAAAACTGTTTTTT.

The V and J genes are TRBV28 and TRBJ1-1; no clear D gene. The CDR3 consists of 16 residues. Germline lookup yields CDR1 MDHEN and CDR2 SYDVKM. V lost 2 bases to trimming and J lost 0 bases, with 13 bases between them. The CDR3 DNA follows: TGTGCCAGCAGTTTAATGCCACAGAGTATGAACACTGAAGCTTTCTTT. Translated, it gives CASSLMPQSMNTEAFF.

V usage is TRBV18 and J usage is TRBJ2-4, with a tentative D call TRBD2 (5 bases). Germline-derived CDR1 and CDR2 are KGHSH and LQKENI. V lost 6 bases and J 3 bases, leaving 9 bases between the germline ends. The CDR3 extends over 13 amino acids. The CDR3 DNA sequence: TGTGCCAGCTCGGACCGGGACAAAAACATTCAGTACTTC. Translation gives CASSDRDKNIQYF.

The chain joins TRBV7-6 to TRBJ1-5, with D perhaps TRBD1 (6 bases). Germline V CDR1 and CDR2: SGHVS, FNYEAQ. The CDR3 is 15 residues long. V lost 3 bases and J 4 bases, leaving 13 bases between the germline ends. In nucleotides, the CDR3 is TGTGCCAGCAGCTTTGGAACAGGGAGAAATCAGCCCCAGCATTTT. It specifies CASSFGTGRNQPQHF. Full variable domain (remainder filled in from reference TRBV7-6 and TRBJ1-5): GAGVSQSPRYKVTKRGQDVALRCDPISGHVSLYWYRQALGQGPEFLTYFNYEAQQDKSGLPNDRFSAERPEGSISTLTIQRTEQRDSAMYRCASSFGTGRNQPQHFGDGTRLSIL.

The chain combines TRBV11-2 with TRBJ1-1; D is ambiguous. The CDR3 spans 13 residues. Per the germline V gene, CDR1 is SGHAT and CDR2 is FQNNGV. Trimming shortened V by 5 bases and J by 7 bases, and 14 bases separated the two germline ends. The CDR3 DNA follows: TGTGCCAGCAGCCTCTGGCCGGCGGGTGAAGCTTTCTTT. Its protein is CASSLWPAGEAFF.

The chain combines TRBV18 with TRBJ1-5; unclear D gene. The length of the CDR3 is 14 residues. Per germline, CDR1 KGHSH and CDR2 LQKENI. The ends were cut back, 5 bases at V and 0 bases at J, with 8 bases in the middle. CDR3 loop: CASSTGSSNQPQHF. The CDR3 nucleotides read TGTGCCAGCTCAACTGGTAGTAGCAATCAGCCCCAGCATTTT.

This chain links TRBV25-1 with TRBJ1-2; 9 bases agree with TRBD1. Trimming took 1 base from V and 4 from J; bases not matched to a gene: 13. Germline lookup yields CDR1 MGHDK and CDR2 SYGVNS. CDR3 length equals 18 residues. CDR3 sequence (DNA): TGTGCCAGCAGTGAATCGGATGGACAGGGGTTTTATGGCTATGGCTACACCTTC. Residues: CASSESDGQGFYGYGYTF.

This chain uses TRBV9 with TRBJ1-1; TRBD1 agrees at 7 bases. The CDR3 sequence is 16 residues long. Trimming took 1 base from V and 5 from J; bases not matched to a gene: 11. Per germline, CDR1 SGDLS and CDR2 YYNGEE. Written as DNA, the CDR3 is TGTGCCAGCAGCGTACACAGGGGTGGAGCGGGTACTGAAGCTTTCTTT. Translation: CASSVHRGGAGTEAFF.